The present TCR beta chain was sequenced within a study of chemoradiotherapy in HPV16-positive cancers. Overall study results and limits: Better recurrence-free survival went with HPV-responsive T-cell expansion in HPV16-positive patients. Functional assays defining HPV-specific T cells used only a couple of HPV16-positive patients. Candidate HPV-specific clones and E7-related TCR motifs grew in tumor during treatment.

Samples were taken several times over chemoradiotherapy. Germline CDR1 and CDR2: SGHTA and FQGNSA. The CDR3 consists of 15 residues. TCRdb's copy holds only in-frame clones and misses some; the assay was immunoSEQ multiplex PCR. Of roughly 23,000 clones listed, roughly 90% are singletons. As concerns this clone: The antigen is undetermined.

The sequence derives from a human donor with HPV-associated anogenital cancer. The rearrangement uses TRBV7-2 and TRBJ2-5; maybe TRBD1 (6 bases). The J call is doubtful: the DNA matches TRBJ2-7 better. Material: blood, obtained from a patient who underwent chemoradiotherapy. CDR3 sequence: CASSRRTATSYEQYF. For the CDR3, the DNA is TGTGCCAGCAGCCGCAGGACAGCTACATCCTACGAGCAGTACTTC.